This entry concerns a single TCR beta chain. This sample was included in a study of blood T cell repertoires in COVID-19. Data came from immunoSEQ multiplex PCR; TCRdb stores just in-frame clones and leaves some out. The sample lists about 240,000 clones, 80% to 90% occurring once. The CDR3 consists of 13 residues. Germline CDR1 LGHNA, CDR2 YNFKEQ. Trimming cost V 0 bases and J 4 bases, with 7 bases left between them. This clonotype originated in a woman between 25 and 40 years old with acute COVID-19. This chain joins TRBV4-2 and TRBJ2-7; TRBD2 might be the D (6 bases). Sequenced sample: PBMCs or T cells enriched from blood (not recorded which). The DNA for the CDR3 is TGTGCCAGCAGCCAAGAGGCGGGGTACGAGCAGTACTTC. Its translation: CASSQEAGYEQYF.